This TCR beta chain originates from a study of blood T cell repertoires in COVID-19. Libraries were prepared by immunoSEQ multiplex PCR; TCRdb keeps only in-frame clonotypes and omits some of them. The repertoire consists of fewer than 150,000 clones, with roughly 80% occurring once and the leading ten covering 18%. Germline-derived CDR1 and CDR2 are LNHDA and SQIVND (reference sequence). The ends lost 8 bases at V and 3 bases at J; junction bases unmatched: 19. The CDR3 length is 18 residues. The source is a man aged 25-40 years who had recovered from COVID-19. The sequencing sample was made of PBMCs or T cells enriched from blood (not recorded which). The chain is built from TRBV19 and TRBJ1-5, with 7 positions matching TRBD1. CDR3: CASAKDRTGGQPNQPQHF. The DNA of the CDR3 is TGTGCCAGTGCAAAAGACAGGACTGGGGGACAGCCCAATCAGCCCCAGCATTTT.